This T cell receptor beta chain was identified in a study of tumor-infiltrating lymphocytes in primary liver carcinoma. Study background: Samples returned roughly 3.5 to 8 million productive TCRbeta reads each. Read depth did not differ significantly between tissue types.

Unsorted bulk tissue (roughly 17-32 mg) underwent RNA and DNA co-extraction. Germline V gene sequence: CDR1 SGHAT, CDR2 FQNNGV. The CDR3 spans 17 residues. V gave up 7 bases and J gave up 6 bases; unmatched junction bases: 18. TCR beta cDNA was made from 500 ng total RNA with a constant-region primer. Slightly modified ARM-PCR, run as three nested multiplex PCR rounds, produced the TCR beta libraries. The first two PCR rounds used TRBV1-TRBV30 forward primers with a C-beta reverse primer, about 10 cycles each. In TCRdb, the multiplex PCR reads were re-called with MiXCR into one record per CDR3 protein. Of 80,000 or so distinct CDR3 sequences listed, over 70% are singletons. By share of the sample, this clonotype is medium-sized.

What was sequenced was liver tumor tissue from sampling region 4. The subset denotes: tumor region T4, right-lateral pole. The chain has TRBV11-2 and TRBJ1-1; 9 bases are a match to TRBD1. The TCR was taken from a woman aged 55-69 years with primary liver carcinoma and hepatitis B virus infection. CDR3 amino acids: CASNPQGTGSELAEAFF. CDR3 DNA sequence: TGTGCCAGCAACCCCCAAGGGACAGGGTCGGAACTTGCTGAAGCTTTCTTT.